The rows below give T cell receptor beta chains drawn from one sample of a study of Ad26.COV2.S vaccination and SARS-CoV-2 variants. Produced via immunoSEQ multiplex PCR; TCRdb's table is partial and in-frame only. The sample has under 500,000 clones, about 92% seen once. The sample here was peripheral blood, taken in a trial of Ad26.COV2.S vaccine versus placebo. Receptor source: a person between 18 and 65 years old who received the Ad26.COV2.S COVID-19 vaccine or a placebo. Each CDR3 is given with its conserved first and last residue. A D gene is named only where the DNA matches it firmly.

v_gene	d_gene	CDR3aa
TRBV10-2	-	CATRGRGGEQFF
TRBV19	-	CASSDYGGEYNEQFF
TRBV2	-	CASSDEGQTGETQYF
TRBV19	-	CASSMGPGTDTQYF
TRBV11-2	-	CASSLEWRDNNEQFF
TRBV24-1	TRBD1	CATSHRTGSLDGYTF
TRBV6-5	-	CASSLGLAYNEQFF
TRBV19	TRBD1	CASRDRDYQETQYF
TRBV4-1	TRBD2	CASSPLAGGISSYEQYF
TRBV29-1	-	CSVGGGGETQYF
TRBV29-1	-	CSAGGSLGSITGELFF
TRBV4-3	-	CASSRDVHKARNEKLFF
TRBV28	TRBD2	CASIGASGGHNTQYF
TRBV9	-	CASSATGTETYEQYF
TRBV4-3	-	CASSTSGRSKLSYNEQFF
TRBV5-6	-	CASSPGRTYEQYF
TRBV7-2	TRBD1	CASSLSTGGNTEAFF
TRBV19	TRBD1	CASSSGTVYEQYF
TRBV7-9	-	CASSLNKAGGDGYTF
TRBV11-2	-	CASSLEGAGGETQYF
TRBV9	TRBD1	CASSVDRVGYGYTF
TRBV5-6	TRBD2	CASSLFTSGADTQYF
TRBV15	-	CATSRDWGDTEAFF
TRBV5-1	-	CASSLEATQYF
TRBV6-5	-	CASSYGRNYGYTF
TRBV28	TRBD1	CASSSPTGVPLNYGYTF
TRBV5-1	-	CASMLDGSGANVLTF
TRBV7-2	TRBD1	CASSLRDRVWNQPQHF
TRBV9	-	CASSVGTVNTGELFF